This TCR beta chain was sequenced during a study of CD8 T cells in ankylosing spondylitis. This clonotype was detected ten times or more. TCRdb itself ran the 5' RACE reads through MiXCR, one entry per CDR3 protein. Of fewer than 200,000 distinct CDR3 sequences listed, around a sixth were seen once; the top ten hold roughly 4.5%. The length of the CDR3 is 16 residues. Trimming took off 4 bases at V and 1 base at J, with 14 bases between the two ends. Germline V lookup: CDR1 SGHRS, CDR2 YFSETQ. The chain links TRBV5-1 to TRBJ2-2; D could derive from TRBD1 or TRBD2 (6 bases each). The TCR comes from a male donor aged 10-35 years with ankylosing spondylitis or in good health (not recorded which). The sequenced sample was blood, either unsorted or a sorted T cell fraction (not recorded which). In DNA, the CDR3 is TGCGCCAGCAGCCCGGGGGCAGGGATGAACACCGGGGAGCTGTTTTTT. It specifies CASSPGAGMNTGELFF.